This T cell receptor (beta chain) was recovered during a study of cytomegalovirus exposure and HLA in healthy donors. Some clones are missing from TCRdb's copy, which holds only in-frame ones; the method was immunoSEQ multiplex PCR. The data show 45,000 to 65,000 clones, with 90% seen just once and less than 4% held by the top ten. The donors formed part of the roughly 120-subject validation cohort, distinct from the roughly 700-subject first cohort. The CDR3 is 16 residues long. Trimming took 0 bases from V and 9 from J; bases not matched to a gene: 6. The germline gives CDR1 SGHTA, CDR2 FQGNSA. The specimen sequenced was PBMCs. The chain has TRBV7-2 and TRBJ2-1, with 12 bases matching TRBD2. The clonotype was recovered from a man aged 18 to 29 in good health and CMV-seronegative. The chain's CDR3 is CASSLAGASGRVEQFF. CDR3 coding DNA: TGTGCCAGCAGCTTAGCTGGGGCTAGCGGGAGGGTTGAGCAGTTCTTC.